This T cell receptor (beta chain) was identified during a study of blood T cell repertoires in COVID-19. Looking at the study overall: The United States, Italy and Spain supplied acute and convalescent COVID-19 samples. T cells, B-cell-depleted T cells, or PBMCs supplied cDNA or gDNA.

Followed longitudinally, the Seattle patients had been enrolled during active infection. Original methodology: Amplification from reference gene primers served as the basis for estimated nucleated cell counts. The method was immunoSEQ multiplex PCR; TCRdb's version includes in-frame clones alone and lacks a portion of them. V and J calls and clone size are as listed in that table; D and trimming were resolved from the DNA. In the table there are about 130,000 clones, about 92% of which are singletons. Material for sequencing was peripheral blood. The sequence came from a man aged 60 to 69 with COVID-19, enrolled during active disease.

The CDR3 reads CASTSQGSHEKLFF. In nucleotides, the CDR3 is TGTGCCAGCACCAGCCAGGGGTCCCATGAAAAACTGTTTTTT. The chain couples TRBV2 to TRBJ1-4; TRBD1 might be the D (6 bases). Germline CDR1 reads SNHLY; CDR2 reads FYNNEI. Trimming pared 7 bases from V and 6 bases from J, leaving 15 bases between. The CDR3 totals 14 residues.